This TCR beta chain originates from a study of a mutant IDH1 vaccine in newly diagnosed glioma. Specified time point: week 23, last vaccination. It was 300 ug of mutant IDH1 20-mer peptide that made up each vaccine dose, given with topical imiquimod. A word on this clone: Its matching antigen is unknown.

The CDR3 consists of 17 residues. Losses at the gene ends were 4 bases for V and 1 base for J; bases not matched to a gene: 9. Per germline, CDR1 SGHDT and CDR2 YYEEEE. The protocol was immunoSEQ multiplex PCR, while the TCRdb copy is restricted to in-frame clones and leaves out a portion. The repertoire includes about 65,000 clones, approximately 81% of them detected once, and under 4.5% sits in the top ten. The source of this sequence is a man aged 25-45 years with glioma. The chain carries TRBV5-6 and TRBJ1-1; TRBD1 matches 11 bases. This specimen consisted of PBMCs, obtained from a glioma patient whose treatment included an IDH1 peptide vaccine. The CDR3 bases are TGTGCCAGCAGCAGAATGGGGACAGGGGGAGGGAACACTGAAGCTTTCTTT. Residues: CASSRMGTGGGNTEAFF.